Listed below are T cell receptor beta chains from one sample, sequenced in a study of T cell responses to AZD1222 COVID-19 vaccine. TCRdb keeps only in-frame clones here, not all; method: immunoSEQ multiplex PCR. The table has some 130,000 clones, 75% to 90% seen once. The sequenced sample was peripheral blood, obtained 28 days after the second AZD1222 dose. Receptor source: an adult who received the AZD1222 COVID-19 vaccine. The CDR3 runs from the conserved cysteine through the conserved F or W. D genes are given only for firm matches. Not every row has a clone size; where given, it reads once, few, many or a size class.

CDR3	DNA	J	D	size	V
CASSLRAGTYEQYF	TGTGCCAGCAGTTTACGAGCGGGGACCTACGAGCAGTACTTC	TRBJ2-7	TRBD2	NA	TRBV28
CASGDRGFNSPLHF	TGTGCCAGCGGGGACAGGGGGTTTAATTCACCCCTCCACTTT	TRBJ1-6	TRBD1	NA	TRBV7-2
CSAEYRVGYGYTF	TGCAGCGCCGAATATAGGGTGGGCTATGGCTACACCTTC	TRBJ1-2	NA	once	TRBV29-1
CASSQDSGGGADTEAFF	TGCGCCAGCAGCCAAGATTCGGGCGGGGGCGCAGACACTGAAGCTTTCTTT	TRBJ1-1	NA	NA	TRBV4-3
CASSLDRTGQRREQYF	TGTGCCAGCAGCTTAGATCGTACAGGCCAAAGGCGCGAGCAGTACTTC	TRBJ2-7	NA	few	TRBV11-2
CASSVERYSYNEQFF	TGTGCCAGCAGCGTAGAGCGCTACTCCTACAATGAGCAGTTCTTC	TRBJ2-1	NA	NA	TRBV9
CASSLGHNQPQHF	TGTGCCAGCAGTCTAGGACACAATCAGCCCCAGCATTTT	TRBJ1-5	NA	NA	TRBV12-3/TRBV12-4
CASRRATEGADTQYF	TGTGCCAGCAGGCGGGCAACGGAGGGCGCAGATACGCAGTATTTT	TRBJ2-3	NA	few	TRBV6-5
CASSIGSSTTEAFF	TGTGCCAGCAGCATTGGCAGCTCAACGACTGAAGCTTTCTTT	TRBJ1-1	NA	NA	TRBV5-5
CASRAGTVNTGELFF	TGTGCCAGCAGGGCCGGGACAGTTAACACCGGGGAGCTGTTTTTT	TRBJ2-2	TRBD1	NA	TRBV5-4
CSVQKLSNEQFF	TGCAGCGTTCAGAAGCTGAGCAATGAGCAGTTCTTC	TRBJ2-1	NA	NA	TRBV29-1
CASSPGGTVPNYGYTF	TGTGCCAGCAGCCCTGGAGGGACGGTTCCTAACTATGGCTACACCTTC	TRBJ1-2	NA	NA	TRBV5-4
CASSGQEPAYEQYF	TGTGCCAGCAGCGGACAGGAGCCGGCCTACGAGCAGTACTTC	TRBJ2-7	TRBD1	NA	TRBV11-1
CASSLFPPGGNTDTQYF	TGCGCCAGCAGCTTGTTCCCGCCAGGGGGCAACACAGATACGCAGTATTTT	TRBJ2-3	TRBD1	NA	TRBV5-1
CASRIPGYDEQFF	TGTGCCAGCAGAATACCAGGGTACGATGAGCAGTTCTTC	TRBJ2-1	NA	NA	TRBV6-5
CASSPDRASTDTQYF	TGTGCCAGCAGCCCGGACAGAGCTAGCACAGATACGCAGTATTTT	TRBJ2-3	NA	NA	TRBV6-2/TRBV6-3
CASSLRGLMTEAFF	TGTGCCAGCAGCCTCAGGGGGCTCATGACTGAAGCTTTCTTT	TRBJ1-1	TRBD1	NA	TRBV3-1/TRBV3-2
CASSLLGVGYTF	TGTGCCAGCAGTTTATTAGGGGTTGGCTACACCTTC	TRBJ1-2	NA	once	TRBV12-3/TRBV12-4
CASSSNRDRANSPLHF	TGTGCCAGCAGCTCGAACAGGGACCGGGCTAATTCACCCCTCCACTTT	TRBJ1-6	NA	NA	TRBV7-8
CASSFPRGSSYNEQFF	TGTGCCAGCAGCTTTCCGAGGGGGAGCTCCTACAATGAGCAGTTCTTC	TRBJ2-1	NA	NA	TRBV3-1/TRBV3-2
CASNPGPRSRQPQHF	TGTGCCAGCAACCCCGGACCCCGAAGCCGTCAGCCCCAGCATTTT	TRBJ1-5	NA	NA	TRBV6-5
CASSGLTGGPNQPQHF	TGTGCCAGCAGCGGCCTGACAGGGGGTCCGAATCAGCCCCAGCATTTT	TRBJ1-5	TRBD1	once	TRBV7-2
CASSAILNYGYTF	TGTGCCAGCTCGGCCATCCTTAACTATGGCTACACCTTC	TRBJ1-2	NA	NA	TRBV19
CASSYQGAMNNSPLHF	TGTGCCAGCAGTTACCAGGGGGCGATGAATAATTCACCCCTCCACTTT	TRBJ1-6	TRBD1	NA	TRBV6-2/TRBV6-3
CASSQDYGSGELFF	TGCGCCAGCAGCCAAGACTACGGGTCGGGGGAGCTGTTTTTT	TRBJ2-2	NA	NA	TRBV4-3
CASRAGGRKDTQYF	TGTGCCAGCAGAGCGGGGGGGCGTAAAGATACGCAGTATTTT	TRBJ2-3	TRBD2	NA	TRBV3-1/TRBV3-2
CASSSRLAGTGELFF	TGTGCCAGCAGCTCCCGTCTAGCGGGCACCGGGGAGCTGTTTTTT	TRBJ2-2	TRBD2	NA	TRBV7-8
CASSTPQGGGYGYTF	TGTGCCAGTAGTACCCCCCAAGGGGGCGGCTATGGCTACACCTTC	TRBJ1-2	TRBD1	NA	TRBV19
CASSRGPTGELFF	TGTGCCAGCAGCAGGGGTCCCACCGGGGAGCTGTTTTTT	TRBJ2-2	NA	NA	TRBV7-2
CASRVSRGTNYGYTF	TGTGCCAGTAGGGTTTCGCGGGGGACTAACTATGGCTACACCTTC	TRBJ1-2	NA	NA	TRBV19